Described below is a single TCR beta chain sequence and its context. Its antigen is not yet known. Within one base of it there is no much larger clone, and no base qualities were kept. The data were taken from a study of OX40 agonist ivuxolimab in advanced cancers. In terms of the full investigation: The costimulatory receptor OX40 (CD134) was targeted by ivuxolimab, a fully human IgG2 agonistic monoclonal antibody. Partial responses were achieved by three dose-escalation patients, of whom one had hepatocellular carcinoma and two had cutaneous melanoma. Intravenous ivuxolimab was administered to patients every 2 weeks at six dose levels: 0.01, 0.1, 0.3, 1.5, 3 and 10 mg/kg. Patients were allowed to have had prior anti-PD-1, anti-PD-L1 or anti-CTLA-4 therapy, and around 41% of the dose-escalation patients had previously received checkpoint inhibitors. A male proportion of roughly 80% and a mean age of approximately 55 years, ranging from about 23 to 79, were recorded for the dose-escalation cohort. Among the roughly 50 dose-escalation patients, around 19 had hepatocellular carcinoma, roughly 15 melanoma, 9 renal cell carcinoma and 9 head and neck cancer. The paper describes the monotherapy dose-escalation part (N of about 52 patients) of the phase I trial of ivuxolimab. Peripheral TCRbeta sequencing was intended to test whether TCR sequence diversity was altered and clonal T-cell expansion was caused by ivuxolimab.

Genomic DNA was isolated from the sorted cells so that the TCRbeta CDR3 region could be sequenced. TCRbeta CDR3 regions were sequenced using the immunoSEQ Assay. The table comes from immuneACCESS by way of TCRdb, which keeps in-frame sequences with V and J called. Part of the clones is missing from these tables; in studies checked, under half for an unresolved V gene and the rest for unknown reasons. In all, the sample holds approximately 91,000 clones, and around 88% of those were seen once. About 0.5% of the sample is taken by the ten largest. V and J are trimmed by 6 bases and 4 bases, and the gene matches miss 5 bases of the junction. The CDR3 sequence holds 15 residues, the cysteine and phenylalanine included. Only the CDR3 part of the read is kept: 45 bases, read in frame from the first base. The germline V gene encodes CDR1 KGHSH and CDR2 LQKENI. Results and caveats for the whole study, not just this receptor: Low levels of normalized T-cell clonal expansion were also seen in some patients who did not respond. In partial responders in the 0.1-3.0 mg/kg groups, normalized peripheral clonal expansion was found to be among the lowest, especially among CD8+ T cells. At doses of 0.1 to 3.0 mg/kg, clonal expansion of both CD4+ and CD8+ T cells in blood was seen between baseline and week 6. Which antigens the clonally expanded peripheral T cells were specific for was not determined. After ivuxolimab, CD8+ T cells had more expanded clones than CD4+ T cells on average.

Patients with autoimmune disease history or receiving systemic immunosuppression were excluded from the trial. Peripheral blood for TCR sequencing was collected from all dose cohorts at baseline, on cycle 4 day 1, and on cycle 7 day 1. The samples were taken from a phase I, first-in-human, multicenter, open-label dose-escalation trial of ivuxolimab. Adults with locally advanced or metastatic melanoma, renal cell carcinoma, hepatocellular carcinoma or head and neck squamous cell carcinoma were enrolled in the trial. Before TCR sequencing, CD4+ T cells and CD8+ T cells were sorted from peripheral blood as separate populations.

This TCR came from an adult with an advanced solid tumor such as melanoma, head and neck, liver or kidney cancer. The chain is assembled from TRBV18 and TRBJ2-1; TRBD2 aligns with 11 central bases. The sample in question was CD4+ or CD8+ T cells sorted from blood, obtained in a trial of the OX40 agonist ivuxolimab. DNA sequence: TGTGCCAGCTCCGACCTAGCGGGGGGATACAATGAGCAGTTCTTC. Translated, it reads CASSDLAGGYNEQFF.